This T cell receptor beta chain was sequenced for a study of T-cell memory formation after mild COVID-19. Overall study: TCR clusters mostly belonged to single donors.

Study-wide results and limits: CD4+ contracting clones were mainly CM and EM; CD8+ ones, EMRA.

5'RACE, which relied on constant-segment primers, yielded TCR alpha and TCR beta cDNA libraries carrying sample barcodes and UMIs. Using its own MiXCR run on the 5' RACE reads, TCRdb lists one record per CDR3 protein. The table shows 150,000 to 200,000 distinct CDR3 sequences, with around a third occurring only once. Concerning this clonotype: The antigen is undetermined.

With V trimmed by 8 bases and J by 10 bases, 4 bases remained unmatched. The germline gives CDR1 MGHRA, CDR2 YSYEKL. This CDR3 is 13 amino acids long. The sequenced sample consisted of PBMCs or a T cell subset sorted from them (not recorded which). The chain couples TRBV4-1 to TRBJ1-6; 11 bases match TRBD1. The clonotype originates from an adult woman who had mild COVID-19 (a few samples of this study predate the infection). Cell type and time point are not known. The CDR3 loop reads CASGRTGGSPLHF. In DNA, the CDR3 is TGCGCCAGCGGCCGGACAGGGGGCTCACCCCTCCACTTT.